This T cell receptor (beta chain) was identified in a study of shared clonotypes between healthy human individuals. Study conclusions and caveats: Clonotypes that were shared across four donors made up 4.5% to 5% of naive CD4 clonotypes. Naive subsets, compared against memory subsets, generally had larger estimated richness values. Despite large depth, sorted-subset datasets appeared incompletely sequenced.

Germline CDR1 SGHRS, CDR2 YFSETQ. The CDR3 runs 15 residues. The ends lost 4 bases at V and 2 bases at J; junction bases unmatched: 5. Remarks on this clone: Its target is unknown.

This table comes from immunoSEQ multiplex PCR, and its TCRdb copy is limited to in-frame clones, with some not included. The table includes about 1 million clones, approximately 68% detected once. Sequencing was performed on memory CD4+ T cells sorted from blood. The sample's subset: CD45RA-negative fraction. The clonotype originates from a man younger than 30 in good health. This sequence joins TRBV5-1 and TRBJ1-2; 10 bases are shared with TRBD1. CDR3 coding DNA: TGCGCCAGCAGCGCGGGGACAGGGGAAAACTATGGCTACACCTTC. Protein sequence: CASSAGTGENYGYTF.